The 24 T cell receptor beta chains below come from one sample, sequenced in a study of T cell changes during pregnancy in multiple sclerosis. This table comes from immunoSEQ multiplex PCR, and its TCRdb copy is limited to in-frame clones, with some not included. The sample records over 20,000 clones, roughly 87% being singletons. The sequences come from CD8+ T cells from peripheral blood mononuclear cells, collected after pregnancy. These receptors all stem from a female donor with multiple sclerosis, enrolled in a pregnancy study.

This clone came up once. The chain uses TRBV27 and TRBJ1-3; tentative D call: TRBD1 (5 bases). This CDR3 has 16 amino acids. CDR1 is MNHEY and CDR2 is SMNVEV in the germline V gene (reference sequence). The V gene lost 6 bases and the J gene lost 0 bases, with 15 bases spanning the gap. CDR3: CASSPRGGSSGNTIYF. CDR3 sequence (DNA): TGTGCCAGCAGCCCGAGGGGAGGGAGCTCTGGAAACACCATATATTTT.

The rearrangement uses TRBV13 and TRBJ2-7; 9 positions match TRBD2. This CDR3 is 15 amino acids long. The trim removed 5 bases at V and 2 bases at J, leaving 7 bases unmatched. The V gene's germline CDR1 is PRHDT and CDR2 FYEKMQ (reference sequence). This chain's CDR3 is CASSPARGRAYEQYF. The CDR3 bases are TGTGCCAGCAGCCCGGCCCGCGGGAGGGCCTACGAGCAGTACTTC.

J is TRBJ1-2 and V is TRBV5-1; 7 bases are a match to TRBD1. V shed 1 base and J 8 bases; nucleotides not matched to a gene: 11. The CDR3 sequence is 15 residues long. In germline, CDR1 is SGHRS, CDR2 YFSETQ. The CDR3 loop is CASSLYAGGTEGYTF. The CDR3, as DNA: TGCGCCAGCAGCTTGTACGCAGGGGGGACGGAGGGCTACACCTTC.

The chain is built from TRBV6-4 and TRBJ1-2, with D tentatively TRBD1 (5 bases). CDR1 is MRHNA and CDR2 is SNTAGT in the germline V gene. CDR3 length: 11 residues. Trimming cost V 6 bases and J 10 bases, with 12 bases left between them. The CDR3 region has the DNA TGTGCCAGCAGCGCGGGGACCTTCTACACCTTC. Its protein is CASSAGTFYTF.

In nucleotides, the CDR3 is TGCGCCAGCAGTGTTAGCGGGAAGGTAATCGGGGAGCTGTTTTTT. This sequence encodes CASSVSGKVIGELFF. V gene TRBV10-2 combines with J gene TRBJ2-2; TRBD2 matches at 8 bases. V was clipped by 4 bases and J by 7 bases; unmatched bases: 8. The CDR3 extends over 15 amino acids. Germline V gives CDR1 WSHSY, CDR2 SAAADI.

The V call is TRBV18, the J call TRBJ1-6; the D is unclear. V lost 3 bases and J lost 10, with 19 bases in between. This CDR3 region has 16 residues. Germline CDR1 and CDR2: KGHSH and LQKENI. In DNA, the CDR3 is TGTGCCAGCTCACCGCGAAGAGGACTTGTATACTCACCCCTCCACTTT. This sequence encodes CASSPRRGLVYSPLHF.

The sample holds one count of this clone. This chain uses TRBV6-1 with TRBJ2-2, with D possibly being TRBD1 (6 bases). Trimming took off 1 base at V and 3 bases at J, with 9 bases between the two ends. CDR3 length: 15 amino acids. CDR1 and CDR2 from the germline V gene are MNHNS and SASEGT. The CDR3 nucleotides are TGTGCCAGCAGTGAAGTGGGGACACACACCGGGGAGCTGTTTTTT. It translates to CASSEVGTHTGELFF.

J is TRBJ2-7 and V is TRBV7-9; TRBD1 is a possible D gene (5 bases). V lost 5 bases to trimming and J lost 1 base, with 15 bases between them. The CDR3 consists of 15 residues. The germline gives CDR1 SEHNR, CDR2 FQNEAQ (reference sequence). The DNA for the CDR3 is TGTGCCAGCAGCCACCTGAACAGGTTTTCCTACGAGCAGTACTTC. Translated, it gives CASSHLNRFSYEQYF.

The genes are TRBV13 and TRBJ2-3; a possible D gene is TRBD2 (6 bases). This CDR3 is built from 15 residues. CDR1 and CDR2 (germline): PRHDT, FYEKMQ (reference sequence). Trimming pared 2 bases from V and 0 bases from J, leaving 9 bases between. The CDR3 reads CASSLRLDSTDTQYF. As DNA, the CDR3 is TGTGCCAGCAGCTTAAGACTAGACAGCACAGATACGCAGTATTTT.

The genes are TRBV7-8 and TRBJ2-5; 11 nucleotides align to TRBD1. Germline CDR1 reads SGHVS; CDR2 reads FQNEAQ. The V gene end was trimmed by 3 bases and the J gene end by 5 bases; junction bases not matched to a gene: 8. The CDR3 consists of 16 residues. The CDR3 protein is CASSLGLGQGVETQYF. CDR3 sequence (DNA): TGTGCCAGCAGCTTGGGTTTGGGACAGGGGGTTGAGACCCAGTACTTC.

The gene calls are TRBV11-1 and TRBJ2-5, with D perhaps TRBD1 (6 bases). Germline V gives CDR1 SGHAT, CDR2 FQDESV (reference sequence). This CDR3 spans 18 amino acids. Trimming shortened V by 1 base and J by 3 bases, and 21 bases separated the two germline ends. CDR3 sequence: CASSLVYYPGTHKETQYF. The DNA of the CDR3 is TGTGCCAGCAGCTTAGTGTACTATCCCGGGACACACAAAGAGACCCAGTACTTC.

The rearrangement uses TRBV2 and TRBJ2-1, with 10 bases that match TRBD2. Germline CDR1 and CDR2: SNHLY and FYNNEI. Trimming took 3 bases from V and 1 from J; bases not matched to a gene: 9. CDR3 size: 18 residues. The CDR3 sequence: CASSDGNLAGESYNEQFF. DNA for the CDR3: TGTGCCAGCAGTGATGGCAACCTAGCGGGAGAGTCCTACAATGAGCAGTTCTTC.

V gene TRBV4-3 combines with J gene TRBJ2-7; TRBD1 agrees at 11 bases. V lost 5 bases and J lost 2; bases outside the gene matches: 5. This CDR3 is 15 amino acids long. Germline V gene sequence: CDR1 LGHNA, CDR2 YSLEER. The CDR3 here is CASSEGQGGPYEQYF. The CDR3 coding sequence is TGCGCCAGCAGCGAGGGACAGGGGGGTCCCTACGAGCAGTACTTC.

The chain has TRBV5-1 and TRBJ1-2, with D possibly matching TRBD1 (6 bases). The CDR3 spans 18 residues. Trimming pared 3 bases from V and 2 bases from J, leaving 23 bases between. The germline CDR1 and CDR2 sequences are SGHRS and YFSETQ. The CDR3 protein is CASSSILDRPKVNYGYTF. DNA of the CDR3: TGCGCCAGCAGCTCCATTCTTGACAGGCCGAAAGTAAACTATGGCTACACCTTC.

The V and J genes are TRBV6-5 and TRBJ2-2; D may be TRBD1 (6 bases). CDR1 MNHEY and CDR2 SVGAGI come from the germline V gene. Trimming removed 4 bases from V and 7 bases from J, with 16 bases in between. CDR3 length equals 15 residues. CDR3 DNA: TGTGCCAGCAGTTCTCACAGGGTACTCGGCGGGGAGCTGTTTTTT. Its translation is CASSSHRVLGGELFF.

The CDR3 DNA reads as TGTGCCAGCAGTGACGCTAGCGGGAACACCGGGGAGCTGTTTTTT. Amino acids: CASSDASGNTGELFF. The chain has TRBV6-4 and TRBJ2-2, with 7 bases aligning to TRBD2. Germline V gene sequence: CDR1 MRHNA, CDR2 SNTAGT. Trimming took 2 bases from V and 1 from J; bases not matched to a gene: 1. This CDR3 comprises 15 residues.

The chain uses TRBV29-1 and TRBJ2-7; 9 bases align to TRBD1. CDR1 and CDR2 (germline): SQVTM, ANQGSEA. The V segment lost 3 bases and the J segment 4 bases; nucleotides outside the gene matches: 10. CDR3 size: 15 residues. CDR3 sequence: CSVERRGTGLYEQYF. The CDR3 bases are TGCAGCGTTGAGCGGAGGGGGACAGGGCTATACGAGCAGTACTTC.

For the CDR3, the DNA is TGTGCCATCAGTGGACGTCCAGGGGGCACTAATGAAAAACTGTTTTTT. Protein sequence: CAISGRPGGTNEKLFF. The gene calls are TRBV10-3 and TRBJ1-4; 8 nucleotides agree with TRBD1. Per the germline V gene, CDR1 is ENHRY and CDR2 is SYGVKD. The J segment lost 2 bases and the V segment lost 4 bases, leaving 6 bases of the junction unmatched. This CDR3 spans 16 amino acids.

This chain joins TRBV19 and TRBJ2-7, with 8 bases lining up with TRBD2. V trimming: 1 base; J trimming: 6 bases; junction bases outside the gene matches: 5. The CDR3 has 14 residues. Germline V gives CDR1 LNHDA, CDR2 SQIVND (reference sequence). This CDR3 reads CASSIGGLAAEQYF. The CDR3 nucleotides are TGTGCCAGTAGTATAGGAGGACTAGCCGCCGAGCAGTACTTC.

The rearrangement uses TRBV4-1 and TRBJ2-1, with 11 bases lining up with TRBD1. Germline lookup yields CDR1 MGHRA and CDR2 YSYEKL. The CDR3 is made up of 18 amino acids. V was clipped by 0 bases and J by 8 bases; unmatched bases: 12. Here the CDR3 DNA reads TGCGCCAGCAGCCAAGAACGTGGAGGGACAGGGGGAAGGGATGAGCAGTTCTTC. Residues: CASSQERGGTGGRDEQFF.

This clone was seen more than once but under ten times. The V and J genes are TRBV6-1 and TRBJ2-2; 7 bases map to TRBD2. The germline V gene has CDR1 MNHNS and CDR2 SASEGT. The CDR3 runs to 15 residues. J was trimmed by 3 bases and V by 2 bases; bases with no gene match: 3. This CDR3 reads CASSELADYTGELFF. In nucleotides, the CDR3 is TGTGCCAGCAGTGAACTAGCGGATTACACCGGGGAGCTGTTTTTT.

This clone was seen once. The rearrangement links TRBV4-3 to TRBJ2-1; 9 bases match TRBD2. With V trimmed by 0 bases and J by 15 bases, 9 bases remained unmatched. CDR3 length: 14 residues. Germline CDR1 reads LGHNA; CDR2 reads YSLEER. DNA for the CDR3: TGCGCCAGCAGCCAAGATGCGGCTAGCGGGATGCGGTTCTTC. Translated, it gives CASSQDAASGMRFF.

The V and J genes are TRBV11-2 and TRBJ1-1; 10 positions agree with TRBD1. CDR1 is SGHAT, CDR2 FQNNGV, per germline. V was pared by 4 bases and J by 0 bases, with 5 bases of the junction left unmatched. CDR3 length: 16 residues. This chain's CDR3 is CASSSTGGYMNTEAFF. In DNA, the CDR3 is TGTGCCAGCAGCTCGACAGGGGGCTACATGAACACTGAAGCTTTCTTT.

CDR3 loop: CAISGRDWEGTDTQYF. The DNA of the CDR3 is TGTGCCATCAGTGGCCGGGACTGGGAAGGCACAGATACGCAGTATTTT. This rearrangement joins TRBV10-3 to TRBJ2-3, with D maybe TRBD2 (6 bases). The CDR3 length is 16 residues. CDR1 and CDR2 (germline): ENHRY, SYGVKD. Deletions cut 4 bases from V and 1 base from J, with 15 bases between.